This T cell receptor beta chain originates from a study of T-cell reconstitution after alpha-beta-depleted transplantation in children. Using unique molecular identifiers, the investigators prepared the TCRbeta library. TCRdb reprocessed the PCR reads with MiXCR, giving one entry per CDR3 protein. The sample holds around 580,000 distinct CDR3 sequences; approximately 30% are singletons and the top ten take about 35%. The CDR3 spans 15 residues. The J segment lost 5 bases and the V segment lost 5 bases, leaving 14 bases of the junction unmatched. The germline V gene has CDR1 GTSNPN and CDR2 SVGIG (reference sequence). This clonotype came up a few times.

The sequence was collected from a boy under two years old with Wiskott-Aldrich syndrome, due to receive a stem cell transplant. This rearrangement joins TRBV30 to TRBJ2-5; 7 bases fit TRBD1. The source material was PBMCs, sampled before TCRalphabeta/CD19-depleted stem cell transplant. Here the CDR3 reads CAWQERTGLGETQYF. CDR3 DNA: TGTGCCTGGCAGGAACGGACAGGCCTTGGGGAGACCCAGTACTTC. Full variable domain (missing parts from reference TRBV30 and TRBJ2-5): SQTIHQWPATLVQPVGSPLSLECTVEGTSNPNLYWYRQAAGRGLQLLFYSVGIGQISSEVPQNLSASRPQDRQFILSSKKLLLSDSGFYLCAWQERTGLGETQYFGPGTRLLVL.